A single sample gave rise to the 18 T cell receptor beta chains below, sequenced in a study of cytomegalovirus exposure and HLA in healthy donors. The PCR employed 60 Vbeta primers together with 13 Jbeta primers. Generated by immunoSEQ multiplex PCR, the TCRdb table keeps only in-frame clones and is missing some. The sample yields fewer than 250,000 clones, around 80% seen once. Sequencing was done on a sample of PBMCs. Every receptor here comes from a man aged 40-50 years in good health and CMV-seronegative.

This clone has a handful of counts. The DNA for the CDR3 is TGTGCCAGCACCTACCGGGACAGGGTAGGTAGGACTGAAGCTTTCTTT. It codes for CASTYRDRVGRTEAFF. The V and J genes are TRBV6-6 and TRBJ1-1; 9 bases map to TRBD1. This CDR3 comprises 16 residues. Trimming took 7 bases from V and 5 from J; bases not matched to a gene: 14. Germline assignment: CDR1 MNHNY and CDR2 SVGAGI (reference sequence).

This chain joins TRBV10-1 and TRBJ2-5, with D possibly matching TRBD1 (6 bases). CDR3 length: 13 residues. Trimming removed 7 bases from V and 5 bases from J, with 14 bases in between. In germline, CDR1 is WNHNN, CDR2 SYGVQD (reference sequence). CDR3 sequence (DNA): TGCGCCAGCACCAAAGGGGGTCGGGAGACCCAGTACTTC. Protein sequence: CASTKGGRETQYF.

The chain employs TRBV5-6 and TRBJ1-6; D gene uncertain. With 3 bases removed from V and 5 bases from J, the gap between germline ends came to 21 bases. The CDR3 spans 18 residues. The germline V gene encodes CDR1 SGHDT and CDR2 YYEEEE. The chain's CDR3 is CASSSISRRFIHNSPLHF. Here the CDR3 DNA reads TGTGCCAGCAGCTCTATTTCTCGTCGATTTATCCATAATTCACCCCTCCACTTT.

This clone occurred a few times. The chain couples TRBV9 to TRBJ1-6; no definite D call. Trimming took 7 bases from V and 4 from J, leaving 9 bases between them. Germline-derived CDR1 and CDR2 are SGDLS and YYNGEE. The CDR3 contains 13 residues. CDR3 DNA: TGTGCCAGCCGTGGAGGTTATAATTCACCCCTCCACTTT. Translation: CASRGGYNSPLHF.

The CDR3: CASTGPGARGGVYNEQFF. In nucleotides, the CDR3 is TGTGCCAGCACGGGTCCGGGGGCAAGGGGGGGAGTCTACAATGAGCAGTTCTTC. V usage is TRBV7-9 and J usage is TRBJ2-1; TRBD2 might be the D (7 bases). The CDR3 extends over 18 amino acids. Germline-derived CDR1 and CDR2 are SEHNR and FQNEAQ (reference sequence). V lost 7 bases and J 3 bases, leaving 25 bases between the germline ends.

This chain uses TRBV27 with TRBJ2-3, with TRBD1 matching 10 bases. The germline CDR1 and CDR2 sequences are MNHEY and SMNVEV (reference sequence). This CDR3 has 15 amino acids. The CDR3 region has the DNA TGTTACCGTTGGGACAGGGGAGAATCCACAGATACGCAGTATTTT. Its protein is CYRWDRGESTDTQYF.

This chain uses TRBV27 with TRBJ2-5, with D hard to call. The end of the DNA fits TRBJ2-7 better, so the J call may be wrong. CDR1 is MNHEY and CDR2 is SMNVEV in the germline V gene (reference sequence). This CDR3 has 10 amino acids. CDR3 sequence (DNA): TGTGCCAGCGGTTACTACGAGCAGTACTTC. Its protein is CASGYYEQYF.

The chain combines TRBV14 with TRBJ2-1; TRBD2 aligns across 9 bases. CDR3 size: 15 residues. Germline CDR1 is SGHDN and CDR2 is FVKESK. The V segment lost 6 bases and the J segment 1 base; nucleotides outside the gene matches: 4. The CDR3 sequence: CASRSTSGSYNEQFF. The CDR3 DNA follows: TGTGCCAGCAGATCTACTAGCGGGTCCTACAATGAGCAGTTCTTC.

This chain connects TRBV5-6 to TRBJ1-5; 8 bases are a match to TRBD1. CDR1 is SGHDT, CDR2 YYEEEE, per germline. The CDR3 contains 15 residues. Germline trimming cut 5 bases from V and 7 bases from J; bases unmatched to any gene: 11. The CDR3 loop reads CASRKQGVEGQPQHF. The CDR3 bases are TGTGCCAGCAGAAAACAGGGGGTAGAAGGACAGCCCCAGCATTTT.

The chain couples TRBV5-1 to TRBJ2-3, with 14 bases that match TRBD2. Germline V gene data show CDR1 as SGHRS and CDR2 as YFSETQ. V lost 7 bases to trimming and J lost 3 bases; unmatched junction nucleotides: 7. CDR3 length: 16 residues. Here the CDR3 DNA reads TGCGCCAGCCGACCCGGGACTAGCGGGAGTACAGATACGCAGTATTTT. Its protein is CASRPGTSGSTDTQYF.

CDR3 DNA: TGTGCCAGCAGCTTCCAGGGGGCGAGAGAAGCTTTCTTT. This translates into CASSFQGAREAFF. V is TRBV13 and J is TRBJ1-1; TRBD1 agrees at 8 bases. Looked up from germline, CDR1 is PRHDT and CDR2 is FYEKMQ (reference sequence). The ends lost 3 bases at V and 8 bases at J; junction bases unmatched: 5. The CDR3 covers 13 residues.

V gene TRBV4-1 combines with J gene TRBJ2-7, with TRBD1 as a possible D gene (6 bases). Trimming pared 3 bases from V and 3 bases from J, leaving 9 bases between. The CDR3 loop spans 13 amino acids. The germline V gene encodes CDR1 MGHRA and CDR2 YSYEKL. DNA for the CDR3: TGCGCCAGCAGCCACCCAGGGGTCTACGAGCAGTACTTC. Its protein product is CASSHPGVYEQYF.

The count of this clone is one. The chain combines TRBV5-1 with TRBJ2-7; 9 positions match TRBD1. There are 12 residues in the CDR3. After removal of 3 bases from V and 6 bases from J, the junction contained 1 base not matched to a gene. Per germline, CDR1 SGHRS and CDR2 YFSETQ. CDR3 nucleotides: TGCGCCAGCAGCTCGGACAGGGGCGAGCAGTACTTC. Translating it yields CASSSDRGEQYF.

The V and J genes are TRBV2 and TRBJ1-1; D call uncertain. Germline lookup yields CDR1 SNHLY and CDR2 FYNNEI. Trimming pared 4 bases from V and 1 base from J, leaving 7 bases between. The CDR3 runs 13 residues. The DNA of the CDR3 is TGTGCCAGCAGTGGTACCAGGAACACTGAAGCTTTCTTT. As protein: CASSGTRNTEAFF.

The chain links TRBV7-2 to TRBJ2-7, with TRBD2 identical over 10 bases. The germline V gene has CDR1 SGHTA and CDR2 FQGNSA. V gave up 4 bases and J gave up 5 bases; unmatched junction bases: 2. The length of the CDR3 is 13 residues. The chain's CDR3 is CASSSGLADEQYF. The CDR3 nucleotides are TGTGCCAGCAGCTCCGGACTAGCGGACGAGCAGTACTTC.

The chain joins TRBV10-3 to TRBJ2-3; no clear D gene. V shed 2 bases and J shed 6 bases, with 3 bases lying between them. CDR3 length: 11 residues. Germline lookup yields CDR1 ENHRY and CDR2 SYGVKD. CDR3 DNA: TGTGCCATCAGTGAGCTGGATACGCAGTATTTT. Translated, it gives CAISELDTQYF.

The chain uses TRBV16 and TRBJ2-7; tentatively, D is TRBD2 (5 bases). Germline V gene lookup returns CDR1 KGHSY and CDR2 FQNENV. This CDR3 contains 17 residues. V lost 0 bases to trimming and J lost 6 bases, with 21 bases between them. The CDR3, as DNA: TGTGCCAGCAGCCAATCTCACGGGCGTGCGGGCATAGGCGAGCAGTACTTC. This sequence encodes CASSQSHGRAGIGEQYF.

This clone appeared a single time. The V and J genes are TRBV28 and TRBJ2-1, with 14 bases that match TRBD2. Germline V gives CDR1 MDHEN, CDR2 SYDVKM. The CDR3 totals 16 residues. V shed 6 bases, J shed 8 bases, and the junction held 9 bases outside the gene matches. The CDR3 sequence is CASSPGLAGELDEQFF. As DNA, the CDR3 is TGTGCCAGCAGCCCGGGACTAGCGGGAGAACTCGATGAGCAGTTCTTC. Based on the CDR3 plus reference TRBV28 and TRBJ2-1, the full variable domain is DVKVTQSSRYLVKRTGEKVFLECVQDMDHENMFWYRQDPGLGLRLIYFSYDVKMKEKGDIPEGYSVSREKKERFSLILESASTNQTSMYLCASSPGLAGELDEQFFGPGTRLTVL.